This record looks at one T cell receptor (beta chain) sequence and its context. The table lists this clonotype with many counts. Its target antigen remains unknown. Base qualities are not provided; no much larger clone lies one nucleotide away. A patient counted as having stable Graves' hyperthyroidism if no progression to ophthalmopathy occurred over 18 months of follow-up. Hyperthyroidism patients were newly diagnosed, with disease duration under 2 months, and aged 18 to 65 years. Exclusion was applied to patients with uncontrolled infections, other autoimmune diseases, pregnancy or lactation. Diagnoses relied on clinical symptoms, serum thyroxine and TRAb, thyroid ultrasound and orbital computed tomography. PBMCs were separated from roughly 9.6 ml of fresh peripheral blood using Ficoll-Paque density gradient centrifugation. Trizol reagent was used to extract total RNA, and RNA quality was then checked on an Agilent 2100 Bioanalyzer.

V is pared back by 4 bases and J by 1 base, with 7 bases lying between the germline termini. Including cysteine and phenylalanine, the CDR3 has 13 amino acids. This entry keeps only the CDR3 DNA: 39 bases, framed from base 1. The germline V gene yields MDHEN for CDR1 and SYDVKM for CDR2. Amplification of TCR beta CDR3 regions was carried out from RNA transcripts. For the first round of RT-PCR on the TCR CDR3, the HTBI primer set was used together with the Qiagen OneStep RT-PCR kit. Libraries were constructed in a second round of multiplex PCR, after which size selection and purification were performed. Sequencing of the libraries was done on an Illumina HiSeq2000 using paired-end 100 bp reads. Per the authors' processing: SOAPnuke was used to process the raw data, with reads discarded if the reads contained adapters or uncalled bases, had a mean Phred below 15, or lacked an exact constant-primer or identifier match. COPE v1.2.5 was used to merge high-quality paired reads, and clonotypes were defined as unique nucleotide sequences. MiTCR v1.1 was used to align the clonotypes against IMGT TRBV, TRBD and TRBJ reference segments. Only V-J combinations with frequency above 0.0001, covering approximately 99% of repertoires, were analysed. A TCS score was defined as the ratio between F50 (clonal expansion) and ExV (chaos), using BLOSUM62-based TCRdist between CDR3 peptides within each V-J. Welch's t-statistics and random forest reduced roughly 500 V-J features to 10 to 15, which were used in a naive Bayes classifier (R e1071). TCRdb's own reprocessing of the public reads used fastp at Q25 and MiXCR and kept productive beta chains. Merged by CDR3 protein, the rows form single entries marked with the most common genes and DNA. The V and J calls here are based on TCRdb, not the publication. This sample is represented by under 450,000 distinct CDR3 sequences; around 14% of them were singletons. Around 7% of the sample is in the top ten clones.

The data originate from a study of T cells in Graves' hyperthyroidism and ophthalmopathy (dated by TCRdb to about 2019). The study in broad terms: Peripheral blood samples were taken at initial diagnosis, before any treatment was given. To identify TCR V-J signatures that set the groups apart, the researchers used a discovery cohort of more than 95 patients, made up of 40 to 45 with Graves' ophthalmopathy and about 59 with stable Graves' hyperthyroidism. Prospective prediction of ophthalmopathy was tested in an independent validation cohort consisting of fewer than 20 hyperthyroidism patients and 15 or so patients who later progressed to ophthalmopathy. For training and testing, the roughly 100 patients in the discovery cohort were randomly divided in a 7:3 ratio. Thyroid tissue and blood T-cell repertoires from several Graves' hyperthyroidism patients were also compared in the study. Following sampling, methimazole starting at 30 mg daily was given to hyperthyroidism patients, and high-dose intravenous methylprednisolone was given to ophthalmopathy patients. The paper describes TCR Vbeta CDR3 sequencing of 135 peripheral blood samples, made up of 40 to 45 ophthalmopathy patients, 70 to 75 hyperthyroidism patients and 17 progressor patients.

The full study reports these points: Sample size was not statistically predetermined, and investigators were not blinded to group allocation. In validation, progression to ophthalmopathy was predicted by the model with around 70% sensitivity and just over 72% specificity, a median of roughly 6.4 months before onset. Most expanded thyroid clonotypes (frequency above 0.001) were also found in blood, which suggests that blood repertoires may mirror thyroid immune responses. Ophthalmopathy was separated from stable hyperthyroidism by a 13 V-J signature model, with around 90% sensitivity and 81% to 82% specificity obtained in cross-validation and 80%/75% obtained in testing.

The TCR originated in a woman under 30 with Graves' hyperthyroidism. Sequencing input: blood. Recombination joined TRBV28 with TRBJ1-2; no confident D gene assignment can be made. The DNA sequence is TGTGCCAGCAGTTACAGAAATAACTATGGCTACACCTTC. It specifies CASSYRNNYGYTF.